These T cell receptor beta chains were read from a single sample in a study of shared clonotypes between healthy human individuals. Assay used: immunoSEQ multiplex PCR; TCRdb lists only in-frame clones, some missing. This table has about 2.4 million clones, 90% to 95% appearing once. What was sequenced was naive CD4+ T cells from PBMCs. Receptors originate from a man aged 18 to 30 in good health. Some clones in this sample may be carry-over from other donors' samples. Both conserved end residues are part of each CDR3. A D gene is named only where the DNA matches it firmly. Only part of the rows carry a size: once, few, many, or a class if the clone is expanded.

CASSILQNTGELFF | TGTGCCAGTAGTATCCTTCAGAACACCGGGGAGCTGTTTTTT | TRBJ2-2 | - | TRBV19 | -
CASSLDFGGYTF | TGTGCCAGCAGCTTGGACTTCGGGGGCTACACCTTC | TRBJ1-2 | - | TRBV5-6 | -
CASSLIEQFF | TGTGCCAGCAGCTTAATTGAGCAGTTCTTC | TRBJ2-1 | - | TRBV7-9 | once
CASEPRPRGANVLTF | TGTGCCAGCGAACCACGGCCCAGGGGGGCCAACGTCCTGACTTTC | TRBJ2-6 | - | TRBV7-9 | -
CASSPSGGTRRIYNEQFF | TGTGCCAGCTCACCGTCAGGGGGGACGCGGAGGATCTACAATGAGCAGTTCTTC | TRBJ2-1 | - | TRBV18 | -
CASSLLPLGYTF | TGTGCCAGCAGTTTATTGCCACTTGGCTACACCTTC | TRBJ1-2 | - | TRBV28 | -
CASSVSGVSGNTIYF | TGTGCCAGCAGCGTATCGGGAGTATCTGGAAACACCATATATTTT | TRBJ1-3 | - | TRBV9 | few
CASSLGLGQRRTEAFF | TGCGCCAGCAGCTTGGGACTGGGGCAGAGAAGAACTGAAGCTTTCTTT | TRBJ1-1 | - | TRBV5-1 | -
CASSLAASGRGKTQYF | TGTGCCAGCAGCTTGGCGGCTAGCGGGAGGGGAAAGACCCAGTACTTC | TRBJ2-5 | TRBD2 | TRBV5-6 | -
CSTGFYGYTF | TGTTCCACAGGGTTCTATGGCTACACCTTC | TRBJ1-2 | - | TRBV6-1 | -
CASSSTAATNEKLFF | TGCGCCAGCAGCTCCACTGCAGCAACTAATGAAAAACTGTTTTTT | TRBJ1-4 | - | TRBV5-1 | once
CATSSPSSGQPQHF | TGTGCCACCAGCAGCCCTTCTTCGGGTCAGCCCCAGCATTTT | TRBJ1-5 | - | TRBV15 | -
CAIRGTEQETQYF | TGTGCCATCAGAGGGACCGAGCAAGAGACCCAGTACTTC | TRBJ2-5 | - | TRBV10-3 | -
CASSQDKSGRAINTIYF | TGCGCCAGCAGCCAAGATAAAAGTGGGAGAGCTATAAACACCATATATTTT | TRBJ1-3 | - | TRBV4-3 | -
CASSEAMANYGYTF | TGTGCCAGCAGTGAAGCGATGGCTAACTATGGCTACACCTTC | TRBJ1-2 | - | TRBV6-1 | -
CASSLSPEEKLFF | TGCGCCAGCAGCTTGTCCCCAGAAGAAAAACTGTTTTTT | TRBJ1-4 | - | TRBV5-1 | few
CASSLRTPEAGYTF | TGCGCCAGCAGCTTGAGAACTCCTGAGGCAGGCTACACCTTC | TRBJ1-2 | - | TRBV5-1 | once
CASSLEFSGNTIYF | TGTGCCAGCAGCTTAGAGTTCTCTGGAAACACCATATATTTT | TRBJ1-3 | - | TRBV7-2 | -
CATSRGVAETQETQYF | TGTGCCACCAGCAGAGGTGTAGCGGAAACCCAAGAGACCCAGTACTTC | TRBJ2-5 | - | TRBV15 | once
CASSPRGTTNEQFF | TGTGCCAGCAGCCCCAGGGGGACTACCAATGAGCAGTTCTTC | TRBJ2-1 | - | TRBV9 | -
CASSLAFSGNTIYF | TGTGCCAGCAGCTTGGCCTTCTCTGGAAACACCATATATTTT | TRBJ1-3 | - | TRBV5-5 | -
CAWLGAVSGANVLTF | TGTGCCTGGCTAGGGGCAGTATCTGGGGCCAACGTCCTGACTTTC | TRBJ2-6 | - | TRBV30 | -
CASSSGVWNQPQHF | TGTGCCAGCAGTTCAGGGGTTTGGAATCAGCCCCAGCATTTT | TRBJ1-5 | - | TRBV27 | -
CASSVVDRGGNTEAFF | TGTGCCAGCAGCGTAGTGGACAGGGGAGGAAACACTGAAGCTTTCTTT | TRBJ1-1 | TRBD1 | TRBV9 | -
CASSFGQGAYNEQFF | TGTGCCAGCAGCTTTGGACAGGGTGCCTACAATGAGCAGTTCTTC | TRBJ2-1 | TRBD1 | TRBV7-2 | -
CAWSTLYLRGARGGYTF | TGTGCCTGGAGTACCCTCTACCTCCGGGGGGCGCGTGGTGGCTACACCTTC | TRBJ1-2 | - | TRBV30 | -
CASIRGPSTDTQYF | TGTGCCAGCATACGGGGGCCTAGCACAGATACGCAGTATTTT | TRBJ2-3 | - | TRBV6-6 | -
CAWASGTSGTDTQYF | TGTGCCTGGGCCTCCGGGACTAGCGGTACAGATACGCAGTATTTT | TRBJ2-3 | TRBD2 | TRBV30 | -
CASRLTGGTEAFF | TGTGCCAGCAGATTGACAGGGGGAACTGAAGCTTTCTTT | TRBJ1-1 | TRBD1 | TRBV28 | -
CASSLGTWDTQYF | TGCGCCAGCAGCTTGGGGACGTGGGATACGCAGTATTTT | TRBJ2-3 | - | TRBV5-1 | -
CASSRDRAANVLTF | TGTGCCAGCAGTCGGGACAGGGCGGCCAACGTCCTGACTTTC | TRBJ2-6 | TRBD1 | TRBV6-4 | -
CASSTSGTGSYEQYF | TGTGCCAGTAGTACTTCCGGGACAGGGTCCTACGAGCAGTACTTC | TRBJ2-7 | TRBD1 | TRBV19 | -
CASSVEGTGGETQYF | TGTGCCAGCAGCGTAGAAGGGACAGGGGGGGAGACCCAGTACTTC | TRBJ2-5 | TRBD1 | TRBV9 | -
CASSFGGGRNEQFF | TGTGCCAGCAGCTTCGGGGGAGGGAGGAATGAGCAGTTCTTC | TRBJ2-1 | TRBD2 | TRBV7-9 | once
CASSYWGGNFGYTF | TGTGCCAGCAGTTACTGGGGGGGTAACTTTGGCTACACCTTC | TRBJ1-2 | - | TRBV6-5 | -
CASSLGQQINYGYTF | TGCGCCAGCAGCTTGGGACAGCAAATTAACTATGGCTACACCTTC | TRBJ1-2 | - | TRBV5-1 | -
CASSLAGGSYNEQFF | TGTGCCAGCAGTCTGGCGGGAGGATCATACAATGAGCAGTTCTTC | TRBJ2-1 | TRBD2 | TRBV25-1 | -
CASSLGTGEQYF | TGTGCCAGCAGTTTGGGGACTGGAGAGCAGTACTTC | TRBJ2-7 | - | TRBV28 | -
CASSPRGQGMGEQYF | TGTGCCAGCAGCCCCCGGGGCCAGGGGATGGGGGAGCAGTACTTC | TRBJ2-7 | - | TRBV21-1 | -
CASSLKLGAGGYTF | TGTGCCAGCAGTTTAAAACTGGGGGCGGGTGGCTACACCTTC | TRBJ1-2 | - | TRBV28 | -
CSVAGQGQRLAFF | TGTAGCGTGGCAGGACAGGGGCAAAGGTTGGCTTTCTTT | TRBJ1-1 | TRBD1 | TRBV29-1 | -
CASSLVPGVEQFF | TGCGCCAGCAGCTTGGTTCCTGGGGTTGAGCAGTTCTTC | TRBJ2-1 | - | TRBV5-1 | -
CASSSDFGGLEQYF | TGTGCCAGCAGCTCGGACTTCGGGGGTCTCGAGCAGTACTTC | TRBJ2-7 | - | TRBV5-5 | once